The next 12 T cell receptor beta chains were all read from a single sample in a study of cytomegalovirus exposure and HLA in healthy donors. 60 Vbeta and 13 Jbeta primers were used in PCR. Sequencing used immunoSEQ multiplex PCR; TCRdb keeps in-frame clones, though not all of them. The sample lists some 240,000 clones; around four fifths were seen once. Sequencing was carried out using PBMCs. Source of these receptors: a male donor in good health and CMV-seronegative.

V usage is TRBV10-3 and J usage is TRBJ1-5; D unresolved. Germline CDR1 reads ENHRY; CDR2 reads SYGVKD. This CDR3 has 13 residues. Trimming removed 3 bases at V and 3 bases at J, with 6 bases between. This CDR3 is CAISELINQPQHF. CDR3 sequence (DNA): TGTGCCATCAGTGAACTAATCAATCAGCCCCAGCATTTT.

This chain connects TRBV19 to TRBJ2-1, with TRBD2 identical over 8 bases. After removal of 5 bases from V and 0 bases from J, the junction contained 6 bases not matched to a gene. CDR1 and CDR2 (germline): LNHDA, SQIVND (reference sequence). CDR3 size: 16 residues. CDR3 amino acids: CASSHPGRASYNEQFF. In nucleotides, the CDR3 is TGTGCCAGTAGTCACCCCGGGAGGGCCTCCTACAATGAGCAGTTCTTC.

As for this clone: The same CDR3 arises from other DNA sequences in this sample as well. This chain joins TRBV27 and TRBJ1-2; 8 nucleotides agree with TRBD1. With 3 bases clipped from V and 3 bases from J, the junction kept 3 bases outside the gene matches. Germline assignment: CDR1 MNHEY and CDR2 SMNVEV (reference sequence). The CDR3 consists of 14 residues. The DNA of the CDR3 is TGTGCCAGCAGTTTCGGACAGGGCGACTATGGCTACACCTTC. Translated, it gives CASSFGQGDYGYTF.

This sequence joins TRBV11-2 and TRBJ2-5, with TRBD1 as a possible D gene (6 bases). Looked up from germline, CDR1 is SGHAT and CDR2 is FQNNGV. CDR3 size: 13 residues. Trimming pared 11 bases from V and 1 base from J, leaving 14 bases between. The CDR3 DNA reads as TGTGCCTCCCGGGACACGATCCAAGAGACCCAGTACTTC. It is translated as CASRDTIQETQYF.

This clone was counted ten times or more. This chain's CDR3 is CASSFLRDRYYEQYF. CDR3 DNA sequence: TGTGCCAGCAGTTTTCTCCGGGACAGGTACTACGAGCAGTACTTC. This chain links TRBV27 with TRBJ2-7, with TRBD1 identical over 8 bases. CDR3 size: 15 residues. Trimming took 3 bases from V and 3 from J; bases not matched to a gene: 7. From germline, CDR1 is MNHEY and CDR2 SMNVEV (reference sequence).

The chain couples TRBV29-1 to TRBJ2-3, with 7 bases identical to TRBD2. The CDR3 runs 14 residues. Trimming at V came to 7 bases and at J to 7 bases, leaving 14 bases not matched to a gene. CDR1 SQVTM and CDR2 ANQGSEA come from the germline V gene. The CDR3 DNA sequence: TGCAGCGGGGGGGGGACCGGAACCAGGAATACGCAGTATTTT. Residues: CSGGGTGTRNTQYF.

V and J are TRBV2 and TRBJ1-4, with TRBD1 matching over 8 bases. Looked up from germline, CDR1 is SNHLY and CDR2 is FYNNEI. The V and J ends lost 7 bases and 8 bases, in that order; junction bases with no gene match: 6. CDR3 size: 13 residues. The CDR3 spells CASKGQGGEKLFF. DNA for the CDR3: TGTGCCAGCAAAGGACAGGGCGGAGAAAAACTGTTTTTT. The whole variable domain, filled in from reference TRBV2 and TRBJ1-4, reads EPEVTQTPSHQVTQMGQEVILRCVPISNHLYFYWYRQILGQKVEFLVSFYNNEISEKSEIFDDQFSVERPDGSNFTLKIRSTKLEDSAMYFCASKGQGGEKLFFGSGTQLSVL.

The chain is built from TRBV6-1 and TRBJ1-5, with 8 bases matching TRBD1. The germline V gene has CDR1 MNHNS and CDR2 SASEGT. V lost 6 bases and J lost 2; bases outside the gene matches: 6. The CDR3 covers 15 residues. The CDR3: CASRFQGAGNQPQHF. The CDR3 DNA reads TGTGCCAGCAGGTTCCAGGGGGCGGGCAATCAGCCCCAGCATTTT.

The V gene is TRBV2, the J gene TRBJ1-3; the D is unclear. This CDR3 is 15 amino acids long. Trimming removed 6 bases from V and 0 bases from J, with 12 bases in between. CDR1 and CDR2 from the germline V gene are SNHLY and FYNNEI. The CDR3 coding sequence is TGTGCCAGCAGACCCCGACTGAGCTCTGGAAACACCATATATTTT. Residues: CASRPRLSSGNTIYF.

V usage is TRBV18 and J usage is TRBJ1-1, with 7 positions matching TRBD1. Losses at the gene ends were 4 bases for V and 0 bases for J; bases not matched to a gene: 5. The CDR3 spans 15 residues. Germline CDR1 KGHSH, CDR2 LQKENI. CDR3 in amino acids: CASSLGGQMNTEAFF. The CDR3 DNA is TGTGCCAGCTCACTTGGGGGACAGATGAACACTGAAGCTTTCTTT.

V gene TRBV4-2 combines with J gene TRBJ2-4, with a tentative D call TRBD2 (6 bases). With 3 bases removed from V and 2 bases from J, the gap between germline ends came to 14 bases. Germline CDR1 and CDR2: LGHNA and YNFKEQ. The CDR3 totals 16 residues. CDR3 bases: TGTGCCAGCAGCCAGGGGCTAGCGTTGACCAAAAACATTCAGTACTTC. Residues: CASSQGLALTKNIQYF.

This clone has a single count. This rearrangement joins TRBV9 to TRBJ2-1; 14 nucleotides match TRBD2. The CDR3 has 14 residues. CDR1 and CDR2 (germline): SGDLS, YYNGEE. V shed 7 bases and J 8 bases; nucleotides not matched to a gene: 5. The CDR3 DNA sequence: TGTGCCAGCGGGACTAGCGGGAGTTTATATGAGCAGTTCTTC. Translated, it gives CASGTSGSLYEQFF.